This T cell receptor (beta chain) emerged from a study of graft-versus-host responses after intestinal transplantation. Germline V gives CDR1 SEHNR, CDR2 FQNEAQ (reference sequence). V was pared by 6 bases and J by 1 base, with 6 bases between. The CDR3 has 12 amino acids. The data were produced by immunoSEQ multiplex PCR, yet TCRdb's version contains in-frame clones alone and is incomplete. The sample holds approximately 78,000 clones, around 87% seen once. Note on this clone: The antigen remains undetermined.

V usage is TRBV7-9 and J usage is TRBJ1-1; D call uncertain. The source is a human donor who was the organ donor for an intestinal transplant. The specimen comprised unstimulated CD8+ T cells sorted from spleen or lymph node cells, sampled before transplant. The chain's CDR3 is CASRHGNTEAFF. The DNA of the CDR3 is TGTGCCAGCAGACACGGGAACACTGAAGCTTTCTTT.